This T cell receptor beta chain was observed in a study of blood T cells in healthy people across ages. Overall study findings and caveats: Roughly linearly, TCR beta diversity per million T cells fell as age increased. Higher diversity, along with more naive CD4+ cells, distinguished long-lived donors from aged donors.

Trimming removed 4 bases at V and 7 bases at J, with 6 bases between. The CDR3 covers 11 residues. CDR1 and CDR2 from the germline V gene are SGHRS and YFSETQ. A second roughly 7 to 11 cycle PCR used barcoded and J-beta primers. MiXCR, run by TCRdb on the 5' RACE reads, gives a single entry per CDR3 protein. Of roughly 1.7 million distinct CDR3 sequences in the sample, roughly a third were seen once. This clonotype was detected ten times or more. Its antigen is currently unknown. The specimen sequenced was blood. The chain is built from TRBV5-1 and TRBJ2-1; no clear D gene. This clonotype was sampled from a woman in her 30s in good health. The CDR3 nucleotides are TGCGCCAGCAGCACCCATAATGAGCAGTTCTTC. Encoded protein: CASSTHNEQFF.